A selection of T cell receptor beta chains follows, all from one sample in a study of blood T cell repertoires in COVID-19. This table comes from immunoSEQ multiplex PCR, and its TCRdb copy is limited to in-frame clones, with some not included. The table has roughly 190,000 clones, nearly 90% seen once; the top ten hold 20% to 25%. The sample taken for sequencing was peripheral blood. These receptors were collected from a man aged 55-75 years with active or convalescent COVID-19. Each CDR3 is given with its conserved first and last residue. The D gene is left open where the match is weak. Clone sizes are given selectively: once, few, many, or a class where the clone is expanded.

CDR3aa	CDR3nt	v_gene	j_gene	d_gene	len	abundance
CASSPGGTNTGELFF	TGCGCCAGCAGCCCAGGGGGCACGAACACCGGGGAGCTGTTTTTT	TRBV5-1	TRBJ2-2	TRBD1	15	NA
CASSLFDTSHYGYTF	TGTGCCAGCAGCTTGTTCGACACCAGTCACTATGGCTACACCTTC	TRBV7-9	TRBJ1-2	NA	15	NA
CASSPGLAGGRGTDTQYF	TGTGCCAGCAGCCCGGGACTAGCGGGGGGCCGGGGCACAGATACGCAGTATTTT	TRBV7-2	TRBJ2-3	TRBD2	18	NA
CASSTEENTEAFF	TGTGCCAGCAGTACTGAGGAGAACACTGAAGCTTTCTTT	TRBV2	TRBJ1-1	NA	13	once
CASSTTRQGTYGYTF	TGTGCCAGCAGCACAACACGACAGGGAACCTATGGCTACACCTTC	TRBV6-5	TRBJ1-2	TRBD1	15	NA
CAWSGGGFAFF	TGTGCCTGGAGTGGCGGGGGGTTCGCTTTCTTT	TRBV30	TRBJ1-1	NA	11	NA
CASSSGIYTDTQYF	TGTGCCAGCAGCTCCGGGATATACACAGATACGCAGTATTTT	TRBV7-3	TRBJ2-3	NA	14	NA
CASSVTWGSRDSPLHF	TGTGCCAGCAGCGTTACCTGGGGCTCGCGCGATTCACCCCTCCACTTT	TRBV9	TRBJ1-6	NA	16	NA
CASSLPRGTNTGELFF	TGTGCCAGCAGCCTCCCGAGAGGGACAAACACCGGGGAGCTGTTTTTT	TRBV9	TRBJ2-2	NA	16	NA
CASSSYRVWGYGYTF	TGTGCCAGCAGCTCATACAGGGTTTGGGGCTATGGCTACACCTTC	TRBV11-2	TRBJ1-2	NA	15	NA
CATSETWAGDGYTF	TGTGCCACCAGTGAAACTTGGGCAGGGGATGGCTACACCTTC	TRBV24-1	TRBJ1-2	NA	14	NA
CASSQTRGRAQHF	TGTGCCAGCAGTCAAACCAGGGGCAGGGCCCAGCATTTT	TRBV28	TRBJ1-5	NA	13	NA
CASSDRGGDTEAFF	TGTGCCAGTAGCGACAGGGGGGGTGACACTGAAGCTTTCTTT	TRBV19	TRBJ1-1	TRBD1	14	NA
CASSKRGLGRQTPIKYYEQYF	TGTGCCAGCAGCAAAAGGGGGTTGGGAAGACAGACTCCGATTAAATACTACGAGCAGTACTTC	TRBV21-1	TRBJ2-7	NA	21	NA
CATIPGVGNQPQHF	TGTGCCACCATTCCGGGGGTCGGCAATCAGCCCCAGCATTTT	TRBV19	TRBJ1-5	NA	14	once
CASSILAGTNTGELFF	TGTGCCAGCAGTATACTAGCGGGGACGAACACCGGGGAGCTGTTTTTT	TRBV27	TRBJ2-2	TRBD2	16	once
CASRLLTGDAGSPLHF	TGCGCCAGCAGGCTCCTTACGGGGGACGCCGGTTCACCCCTCCACTTT	TRBV5-1	TRBJ1-6	NA	16	NA
CATSIPGRAFNSPLHF	TGTGCCACCAGCATCCCCGGGAGAGCTTTTAATTCACCCCTCCACTTT	TRBV15	TRBJ1-6	NA	16	NA
CASSLGGWGDGYTF	TGCGCCAGCAGCTTGGGCGGTTGGGGGGATGGCTACACCTTC	TRBV5-1	TRBJ1-2	NA	14	NA
CASSGQGARMAKNIQYF	TGCGCCAGCAGTGGCCAGGGGGCGCGGATGGCCAAAAACATTCAGTACTTC	TRBV10-2	TRBJ2-4	TRBD1	17	NA
CASTLPSGHEKLFF	TGTGCCAGCACCTTGCCTAGTGGCCATGAAAAACTGTTTTTT	TRBV6-5	TRBJ1-4	NA	14	NA
CAWSVSETEAFF	TGTGCCTGGAGTGTAAGTGAGACTGAAGCTTTCTTT	TRBV30	TRBJ1-1	NA	12	NA
CASSLDGGNQPQHF	TGCGCCAGCAGCTTAGACGGGGGCAATCAGCCCCAGCATTTT	TRBV5-1	TRBJ1-5	NA	14	NA
CASSYLAGENTGELFF	TGTGCCAGCAGTTATCTAGCGGGGGAGAACACCGGGGAGCTGTTTTTT	TRBV6-6	TRBJ2-2	TRBD2	16	NA
CASSLSGVKNTEAFF	TGTGCCAGCAGCTTATCCGGAGTGAAGAACACTGAAGCTTTCTTT	TRBV7-2	TRBJ1-1	NA	15	NA
CASSESNGTPSEAFF	TGCGCCAGCAGTGAGTCCAACGGGACACCCTCTGAAGCTTTCTTT	TRBV10-1	TRBJ1-1	NA	15	NA
CASSDGTGGAYTF	TGCGCCAGCAGTGATGGGACAGGGGGCGCCTACACCTTC	TRBV10-1	TRBJ1-2	TRBD1	13	NA
CASSLLDRDRDEQFF	TGCGCCAGCAGTCTCCTCGACAGGGATCGGGATGAGCAGTTCTTC	TRBV5-1	TRBJ2-1	TRBD1	15	NA
CASSQFPGGTYNEQFF	TGTGCCAGCAGTCAATTCCCGGGGGGGACATACAATGAGCAGTTCTTC	TRBV7-3	TRBJ2-1	TRBD2	16	once
CASSPGQGATYEQYF	TGTGCCAGCTCACCGGGACAGGGGGCGACCTACGAGCAGTACTTC	TRBV18	TRBJ2-7	TRBD1	15	NA
CASSQDTRPRENEQFF	TGTGCCAGCAGCCAAGATACGCGGCCAAGAGAGAATGAGCAGTTCTTC	TRBV3-1/TRBV3-2	TRBJ2-1	NA	16	NA
CASSHPPGLAGGSSYNEQFF	TGCGCCAGCAGCCACCCACCGGGACTAGCGGGGGGGAGCTCCTACAATGAGCAGTTCTTC	TRBV4-1	TRBJ2-1	TRBD2	20	NA
CASSLTGLNSPLHF	TGTGCCAGCAGCCTCACAGGTCTTAATTCACCCCTCCACTTT	TRBV5-6	TRBJ1-6	NA	14	NA